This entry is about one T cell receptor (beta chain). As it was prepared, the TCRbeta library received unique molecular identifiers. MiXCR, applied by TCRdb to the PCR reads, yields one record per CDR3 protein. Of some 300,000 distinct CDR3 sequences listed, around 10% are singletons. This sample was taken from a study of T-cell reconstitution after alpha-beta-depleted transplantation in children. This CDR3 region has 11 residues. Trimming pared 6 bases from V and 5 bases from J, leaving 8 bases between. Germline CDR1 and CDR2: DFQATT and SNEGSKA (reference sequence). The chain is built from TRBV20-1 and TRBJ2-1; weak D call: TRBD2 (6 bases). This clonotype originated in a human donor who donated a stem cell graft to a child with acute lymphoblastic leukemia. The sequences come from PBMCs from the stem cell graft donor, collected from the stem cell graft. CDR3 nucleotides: TGCAGTGCCCGGAGGGACAATGAGCAGTTCTTC. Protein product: CSARRDNEQFF.